This record covers a single TCR beta chain. Its cognate antigen has yet to be identified. Within one base of it there is no much larger clone, and no base qualities were kept. These data originate in a study of cytomegalovirus exposure and HLA in healthy donors (dated by TCRdb to about 2017). Describing the broader study: An earlier analysis of several hundred of the donors reported about 300 Gb of sequence data and 117 million unique TCR beta sequences obtained from roughly 180 million T cells. On average, over 200,000 unique TCR beta nucleotide sequences were sequenced per donor among fewer than 500 genotyped donors of the cohort, with roughly 18% of those sequences being non-productive. Of the roughly 400 genotyped donors, 81% were placed in the genetic ancestry cluster associated with self-reported Caucasian donors. To study patterns of TCR occurrence, a later analysis re-analyzed previously published TCR beta repertoires from several hundred donors and added high-resolution HLA genotyping. A later genetic analysis used genome-wide SNP genotypes for about 60% of the 666 donors, treating that subset as a discovery cohort. An early release covering roughly 580 HLA-typed donors comprised about 300 gigabases of sequencing data and around 80 million unique TCR sequences. In addition to the first cohort of 500 to 850 subjects, a separate validation cohort of approximately 130 different subjects was used. The study aimed to test whether signatures of past pathogen exposure could be identified by cataloging public T cell receptors. Using immunosequencing, the study profiled T cell repertoires from 640 or so subjects and related those repertoires to cytomegalovirus serostatus. The later analysis used no new phenotypic data to find candidate immune exposures, relying instead on TCR beta sequences and their occurrence across donors. To predict cytomegalovirus infection status, the study combined high-throughput TCR immunosequencing, statistical association of individual TCRs with disease status, and machine learning. To decide whether each TCR beta V gene segment behaved as functional or pseudogenic, an earlier analysis of some 580 of the donors relied on high-throughput TCR beta sequencing. Both class I and class II loci were covered by HLA typing, at four-digit resolution. Donor age, sex, ethnicity and CMV serostatus were collected together with the repertoire data. Because of strong linkage in the cohort, four or five DR-DQ haplotypes were treated as single units for association and clustering. The number of typed donors differed by locus: about 620-630 for A, B, C, DRB1 and DQB1; 522 for DQA1; over 600 for DPA1; and about 450 for DPB1. Every repertoire in the discovery cohort had been generated on one and the same sequencing platform. The investigation overall reported the following: Correlated functional status among segregating V segments might reflect linkage disequilibrium, but an unknown experimental factor could not be ruled out. When HLA alleles, especially DR and DQ, strongly co-occurred, attributing TCR associations to individual alleles was difficult. At a false discovery rate of 0.05, a later analysis linked some 17,000 TCR beta sequences to specific HLA alleles. V-gene and J-gene trimming of TCR beta chains was associated with a missense DCLRE1C variant in a later genetic analysis, and the association was replicated in an independent cohort. A cluster of highly shared sequence variants was judged likely to be a technical artifact of the sequencing pipeline. Because HLA typing was missing for some donors at each locus, association tests included only the typed subset. Presence/absence analyses assumed roughly uniform sequencing depth across donors, an assumption that may not hold. The cohort was sequenced for TCR beta chains only, and without alpha or paired-chain data the features that could be detected were limited. In a later analysis, HLA-associated TCR beta chains were found to be more clonally expanded and to have lower generation probabilities than equally common non-associated chains. While some public TCRs were present in many individuals, most TCR sequences turned up only very rarely across donors. In an earlier analysis of approximately 600 of the donors, most TCR beta V segments were observed in productive rearrangements about 90% or about 30% of the time, broadly matching IMGT annotations. Because counts were too low, about 18 rarely observed V segments, including chromosome 9 orphons, were left out of the earlier analysis of some 600 of the donors. In a later analysis, the rate of TCR association differed among HLA loci, with DRB1 alleles having the most associated TCRs and HLA-C alleles having the fewest. A later analysis found that most CMV-associated TCR beta chains appeared HLA-restricted, with HLA associations seemingly driven largely by CMV exposure. In a later analysis, several top co-occurrence clusters were reported to appear linked to parvovirus B19, influenza, CMV and Epstein-Barr virus. Cytomegalovirus status was reported to be diagnosed by the classifier with high specificity and sensitivity in both the original and validation cohorts. A total of around 150 TCR beta chains were listed by the study as associated with cytomegalovirus. In a later genetic analysis, fewer N-insertions in productive TCRs were reported among donors in an Asian-associated ancestry cluster than the roughly 710-donor mean. In vitro tests confirmed that a few of the cytomegalovirus-associated TCR beta chains recognize cytomegalovirus antigens. The 87-base-pair reads could not distinguish some IMGT-functional V segments, including TRBV6-2 and TRBV6-3, so those segments were excluded. A further reported finding was that TCR beta sequences accurately predicted the HLA-A and HLA-B alleles for most subjects in the first cohort. CMV serostatus was the only immune exposure information available for the cohort. The authors suggested that the approach could potentially be generalized to other disease states and immunological phenotypes.

The library was prepared using the immunoSEQ multiplex PCR assay. For the multiplex PCR, a mixture combining 60 forward primers for TCR Vbeta segments and 13 reverse primers for TCR Jbeta segments was used. Amplification of the CDR3 region of rearranged TCR beta genes was performed with a multiplex PCR assay on genomic DNA. On the Illumina HiSeq System, the amplified TCR beta libraries were sequenced as 87-base-pair reads. As for how the authors treated the data: In a later analysis, tens of millions of unique TCR beta chains were counted across the roughly 670 repertoires, and some 10 million of these chains were shared by at least two donors. A nearest-neighbor algorithm error-corrected the raw reads and collapsed the reads into unique sequences, merging closely related sequences to remove PCR and sequencing errors. Alignment of CDR3 sequences to IMGT reference sequences was used to assign V, D and J gene segments. For a sequence to be retained, at least a six-nucleotide match to both a V gene segment and a J gene segment was required. Rearrangements were called productive when the CDR3 lacked stop codons and stayed in frame with V and J; all others were non-productive. CDR3 was defined according to IMGT convention as the region running from the second conserved V-encoded cysteine to the conserved J-encoded phenylalanine. In an earlier analysis of more than 550 of the donors, sequences lacking an unambiguous match to a single V gene segment were excluded. An earlier analysis of 450 to 650 of the donors called V segments functional above 56.7% productive rearrangements and segregating when the between-donor standard deviation exceeded 5%. A statistical classification framework was developed to diagnose cytomegalovirus status using the catalog of TCR beta chain sequences. In a later analysis, TCR nucleotide sequences were compared against IMGT/GENE-DB human TR gene sequences so that V and J genes could be assigned. A later analysis assigned CDR3 sequences and most-parsimonious VDJ recombination scenarios with the TCRdist pipeline. In a later analysis, each TCR beta chain was defined by its CDR3 amino acid sequence together with its V-gene family, and reads lacking a unique V-gene family were excluded. To address suspected cross-contamination and a sequencing artifact, a later analysis removed 592 highly shared, low-generation-probability nucleotide sequences. For each public chain, a later analysis derived a clonal expansion index from normalized ranks of inferred template counts within each repertoire. In a later analysis, generation probabilities were computed with a VDJ recombination model fitted to out-of-frame rearrangements, and the resulting probabilities were checked against IGoR. A later analysis scored TCR-TCR, TCR-HLA and TCR-CMV co-occurrence with hypergeometric tests, applying a repertoire-size bias correction to TCR pairs. A later analysis estimated false discovery rates by permuting HLA or CMV assignments 20 times. A later analysis grouped co-occurring TCRs with DBSCAN, adding TCRdist sequence similarity when clustering within HLA-allele-positive subsets. Repertoires with fewer than 30,000 or more than 120,000 public chains were left out of co-occurrence clustering, as were a handful of repertoires with anomalous nucleotide sharing. Sourced from immuneACCESS, this table was stored by TCRdb with only in-frame sequences that have V and J called. A share of the clones is absent; for the studies checked, an unresolved V gene accounts for under half, and the remainder has no known explanation. Clonal size and the V and J genes are those of that table, whereas D and trimming came from the DNA. Here the sample has approximately 70,000 clones; about 82% occur a single time. Around 3% of the sample rests with the top ten.

The CDR3 runs 16 residues from the cysteine to the phenylalanine. Only the CDR3 DNA stays, 48 bases, in frame from base 1. Based on the germline V gene, the CDR1 and CDR2 sequences are LGHNA and YNFKEQ. Deletion took 1 base off V and 7 bases off J, with a span of 17 bases between the germline ends. The cohort comprised hundreds of healthy bone marrow donors. Cohort members were all nominally healthy when sampled, although unrecorded immune exposures were likely present. The donor tested CMV seronegative and was one of the 352 seronegative cohort members. A peripheral blood sample was provided by each donor, and peripheral blood mononuclear cells were used for TCR beta sequencing. Genomic DNA was extracted from the blood cell samples with the Qiagen DNeasy Blood Extraction Kit.

The clonotype was recovered from a woman in her twenties or thirties in good health and CMV-seronegative. The sequence is built from TRBV4-2 and TRBJ2-1; the D gene is unclear. Sequences were obtained from PBMCs. Read as DNA, the sequence is TGTGCCAGCAGCCAAGGCCCCCTTGCCCTTACTAATGAGCAGTTCTTC. The resulting protein is CASSQGPLALTNEQFF.